This record covers a single T cell receptor (beta chain). The junction differs from germline at one of its ends, possibly a read error. This specimen belongs to a study of blood T cell repertoires in COVID-19. Germline CDR1 SGHRS, CDR2 YFSETQ. CDR3 length: 13 residues. TCRdb's table, derived via immunoSEQ multiplex PCR, lists solely in-frame clones and lacks some. The top ten hold 1.5% to 2% of the sample, which has around 280,000 clones, roughly 90% seen once. Allocation to cohorts depended on clinical history reported by the participants. The chain couples TRBV5-1 to TRBJ2-7; 8 positions match TRBD1. Input material: PBMCs or T cells enriched from blood (not recorded which). The receptor's source is a woman aged 18-30 years with acute COVID-19. The CDR3 here is CASSSSGTGRCFF. DNA for the CDR3: TGCGCCAGCAGCTCGTCCGGGACAGGCCGGTGTTTTTTC.